This entry describes one TCR beta chain. This CDR3 is also generated by other DNA sequences in the sample. These data come from a study of shared clonotypes between healthy human individuals. The germline CDR1 and CDR2 sequences are GTSNPN and SVGIG (reference sequence). There are 14 residues in the CDR3. With 2 bases clipped from V and 5 bases from J, the junction kept 3 bases outside the gene matches. The table came from immunoSEQ multiplex PCR; TCRdb's copy has only in-frame clones and leaves some out. The data contain roughly 2.5 million clones, roughly nine tenths of them singletons. The TCR comes from a man aged 18-30 years in good health. The V call is TRBV30, the J call TRBJ1-6, with 7 bases identical to TRBD1. The specimen sequenced was naive CD4+ T cells sorted from blood. Regarding subset: CD45RA+ positively selected. In nucleotides, the CDR3 is TGTGCCTGGAGTCGTGGACAGGATAATTCACCCCTCCACTTT. Its protein is CAWSRGQDNSPLHF.